Listed below are T cell receptor beta chains from one sample, sequenced in a study of regulatory T cells in long-lasting Graves disease. TCRdb fed the multiplex PCR reads into MiXCR, producing one record per CDR3 protein. The data show 450,000 to 500,000 distinct CDR3 sequences, around 15% seen once. These data were likewise used in another study, on T cells in Graves' hyperthyroidism and ophthalmopathy.

Here the sequenced sample was peripheral blood mononuclear cells (PBMCs), taken at new diagnosis, from a patient treated with antithyroid drugs. The receptors come from a middle-aged man with Graves disease. The CDR3 runs from the conserved cysteine through the conserved F or W. The D gene is left open where the match is weak. The size of a clone is reported for some rows only, either as once, few or many, or as a class for expanded clones.

14	many	NA	TRBV2	TRBJ1-5	CASSGLGGNQPQHF	TGTGCCAGCAGTGGCCTGGGGGGCAATCAGCCCCAGCATTTT
13	many	NA	TRBV12-3/TRBV12-4	TRBJ2-7	CASSWGEGREQYF	TGTGCCAGCAGTTGGGGGGAAGGGAGGGAGCAGTACTTC
12	many	NA	TRBV28	TRBJ2-1	CASSLSYNEQFF	TGTGCCAGCAGTTTATCCTACAATGAGCAGTTCTTC
15	NA	NA	TRBV7-3	TRBJ2-2	CASSLIGSSTGELFF	TGTGCCAGCAGCTTAATCGGGAGTTCGACCGGGGAGCTGTTTTTT
12	few	TRBD1	TRBV4-2	TRBJ1-1	CASSLQDRWAFF	TGTGCCAGCAGCCTCCAGGACAGGTGGGCTTTCTTT
14	many	TRBD1	TRBV5-1	TRBJ2-7	CASSPGQGPYEQYF	TGTGCCAGCAGTCCTGGACAGGGCCCCTACGAGCAGTACTTC
15	many	TRBD1	TRBV30	TRBJ2-1	CACDSGQGAEDEQFF	TGTGCCTGCGACTCGGGACAGGGGGCGGAAGATGAGCAGTTCTTC
18	NA	TRBD2	TRBV10-3	TRBJ2-1	CAISESPHQRGLWNEQFF	TGTGCCATCAGTGAGTCACCCCATCAGCGGGGCTTGTGGAATGAGCAGTTCTTC
16	few	TRBD2	TRBV20-1	TRBJ2-1	CSARDLGTRGSYEQFF	TGCAGTGCTAGAGATCTCGGTACTCGCGGGAGCTATGAGCAGTTCTTC
17	NA	TRBD2	TRBV3-1	TRBJ2-2	CASSPASGTSAVGELFF	TGTGCCAGCAGCCCCGCCTCCGGGACTAGCGCGGTCGGGGAGCTGTTTTTT
17	many	NA	TRBV11-2	TRBJ2-7	CASSPLPRGLSSYEQYF	TGTGCCAGCAGCCCACTACCGCGGGGGCTAAGCTCCTACGAGCAGTACTTC
16	NA	NA	TRBV29-1	TRBJ2-1	CSPPLNPDTEYNEQFF	TGCAGCCCTCCTTTGAACCCCGACACCGAGTACAATGAGCAGTTCTTC
15	many	TRBD1	TRBV7-3	TRBJ2-3	CASSPKGQRTDTQYF	TGTGCCAGCAGCCCAAAGGGACAGCGCACAGATACGCAGTATTTT